This T cell receptor (beta chain) was sequenced for a study of T cells in localized non-small cell lung cancer. Findings of the study overall: Of the tissues analyzed, uninvolved adjacent lung showed maximal T cell clonality, greater than tumor. As only one tumor region underwent sequencing, heterogeneity remains possible.

V was trimmed by 5 bases and J by 4 bases, leaving 15 bases between them. The CDR3 is 14 amino acids. The germline V gene encodes CDR1 SGHRS and CDR2 YFSETQ. Data came from immunoSEQ multiplex PCR; TCRdb stores just in-frame clones and leaves some out. The table includes 70,000 to 90,000 clones, 80% detected once. This clone appeared a few times. Antigen specificity is unknown. This specimen consisted of peripheral blood, obtained before any cancer treatment. This chain joins TRBV5-1 and TRBJ1-2; D uncertain. The sequence came from a female donor over 55 with stage I lung adenocarcinoma. For the CDR3, the DNA is TGCGCCAGCAGTTCCAGTGGCCAAGGCTATGGCTACACCTTC. Translation gives CASSSSGQGYGYTF. The full variable domain, completed using reference TRBV5-1 and TRBJ1-2, is KAGVTQTPRYLIKTRGQQVTLSCSPISGHRSVSWYQQTPGQGLQFLFEYFSETQRNKGNFPGRFSGRQFSNSRSEMNVSTLELGDSALYLCASSSSGQGYGYTFGSGTRLTVV.